This TCR beta chain originates from a study of blood T cell repertoires in COVID-19. Study-wide background: COVID-19 samples, acute and convalescent, were from the United States, Italy and Spain. Sources were T cells, B-cell-depleted T cells, or PBMCs; the material itself was cDNA or gDNA.

Germline V lookup: CDR1 SGHAT, CDR2 FQNNGV. This CDR3 is 16 amino acids long. V trimming: 7 bases; J trimming: 1 base; junction bases outside the gene matches: 5. Study processing details: Researchers report that nucleated cell counts were estimated from reference gene primer amplification. Libraries were prepared by immunoSEQ multiplex PCR; TCRdb keeps only in-frame clonotypes and omits some of them. For V, J and clone size, that table is used; D and trimming come from the DNA. Among 180,000 or so clones listed, roughly 85% were seen once. The TCR sequence derives from a woman over 75 with acute or convalescent COVID-19. Sequenced: peripheral blood. The rearrangement joins TRBV11-2 to TRBJ2-7, with 15 bases that match TRBD2. CDR3 region: CASTQGLAGGSYEQYF. CDR3 DNA: TGTGCCAGCACCCAGGGACTAGCGGGAGGATCCTACGAGCAGTACTTC.